Detailed here is one T cell receptor (beta chain). The antigen remains undetermined. Produced via immunoSEQ multiplex PCR; TCRdb's table is partial and in-frame only. This table has 110,000 or so clones, under 95% appearing once. These data come from a study of brain T cells in children with intractable seizures. Points from the study as a whole: Pre- and post-surgery blood differed in depth, so pre-surgery absences may be undersampling.

In germline, CDR1 is SGDLS, CDR2 YYNGEE. V lost 4 bases and J lost 2, with 18 bases in between. CDR3 size: 16 residues. Patients received at least one anti-epileptic drug before surgery. The sample was peripheral blood, taken at surgery. The rearrangement links TRBV9 to TRBJ2-5, with TRBD2 as a possible D gene (6 bases). This TCR was recovered from a boy less than two years old with hemimegalencephaly and intractable seizures. In nucleotides, the CDR3 is TGTGCCAGCAGCCCCCATGGGCTAGCGCCACAAGAGACCCAGTACTTC. Its translation: CASSPHGLAPQETQYF.